This T cell receptor beta chain comes out of a study of cytomegalovirus exposure and HLA in healthy donors. Both 60 Vbeta primers and 13 Jbeta primers went into the PCR. TCRdb's table, derived via immunoSEQ multiplex PCR, lists solely in-frame clones and lacks some. The data show roughly 77,000 clones, roughly 78% seen once. General study findings and limits: In an earlier analysis, productive rearrangement rates for most beta V segments clustered near 87% or 30%.

The CDR3 is made up of 15 amino acids. The V gene's germline CDR1 is SNHLY and CDR2 FYNNEI. The ends were cut back, 4 bases at V and 0 bases at J, with 10 bases in the middle. About this clone itself: The antigen remains undetermined.

The rearrangement joins TRBV2 to TRBJ2-4, with a weak D call TRBD2 (5 bases). The TCR sequence derives from a woman aged 40 to 50 in good health and CMV-seropositive. The sequenced material came from PBMCs. The chain's CDR3 is CASSATTLAKNIQYF. CDR3 DNA sequence: TGTGCCAGCAGTGCGACTACCTTAGCCAAAAACATTCAGTACTTC.